Presented here are 21 T cell receptor beta chains from one specimen sequenced in a study of OX40 agonist ivuxolimab in advanced cancers. The method was immunoSEQ multiplex PCR; TCRdb's version includes in-frame clones alone and lacks a portion of them. The sample has 55,000 to 85,000 clones, roughly 89% seen once. This material consisted of CD4+ or CD8+ T cells sorted from blood, taken in a trial of the OX40 agonist ivuxolimab. Receptors originate from an adult with an advanced solid tumor such as melanoma, head and neck, liver or kidney cancer.

The chain employs TRBV7-9 and TRBJ1-5, with TRBD1 matching over 9 bases. Germline trimming cut 4 bases from V and 0 bases from J; bases unmatched to any gene: 7. Germline V lookup: CDR1 SEHNR, CDR2 FQNEAQ (reference sequence). CDR3 length: 17 residues. Written as DNA, the CDR3 is TGTGCCAGCAGCTCCGGGACAGGGTACGATAGCAATCAGCCCCAGCATTTT. Translation gives CASSSGTGYDSNQPQHF.

The V gene is TRBV6-1, the J gene TRBJ1-6, with D hard to call. Germline CDR1 MNHNS, CDR2 SASEGT. V was cut by 6 bases and J by 6 bases, with 12 bases left in between. The CDR3 runs to 14 residues. The CDR3 loop is CASSAGGSNSPLHF. The CDR3 DNA reads as TGTGCCAGCAGCGCCGGTGGAAGTAATTCACCCCTCCACTTT.

V and J are TRBV28 and TRBJ1-5; D uncertain. V lost 8 bases to trimming and J lost 9 bases, with 8 bases between them. This CDR3 spans 10 amino acids. Germline values: CDR1 MDHEN, CDR2 SYDVKM. CDR3 residues: CASGRGPQHF. CDR3 DNA sequence: TGTGCCAGCGGGCGGGGGCCCCAGCATTTT. Complete variable domain (other parts from reference TRBV28 and TRBJ1-5): DVKVTQSSRYLVKRTGEKVFLECVQDMDHENMFWYRQDPGLGLRLIYFSYDVKMKEKGDIPEGYSVSREKKERFSLILESASTNQTSMYLCASGRGPQHFGDGTRLSIL.

The gene calls are TRBV6-1 and TRBJ2-7; the match to TRBD1 covers 11 bases. CDR1 is MNHNS, CDR2 SASEGT, per germline. This CDR3 is built from 14 residues. J was trimmed by 10 bases and V by 6 bases; bases with no gene match: 11. CDR3 nucleotides: TGTGCCAGCAGCCCACGCCGGACAGGGGGCCAACAGTACTTC. Translation: CASSPRRTGGQQYF.

This sequence joins TRBV4-2 and TRBJ1-6; perhaps TRBD1 as D (5 bases). This CDR3 has 13 residues. From germline, CDR1 is LGHNA and CDR2 YNFKEQ. Deletions cut 7 bases from V and 10 bases from J, with 14 bases between. This CDR3 is CASTRSQGSPLHF. CDR3 bases: TGTGCCAGCACCCGCAGCCAGGGATCACCCCTCCACTTT.

A single count supports this clone. The rearrangement links TRBV5-1 to TRBJ2-7, with D possibly being TRBD1 or TRBD2 (5 bases each). In germline, CDR1 is SGHRS, CDR2 YFSETQ. Trimming cost V 2 bases and J 2 bases, with 11 bases left between them. CDR3 length: 14 residues. The CDR3, as DNA: TGCGCCAGCAGCTTACGGGACCCTACCTACGAGCAGTACTTC. Protein sequence: CASSLRDPTYEQYF.

This clone was picked up a small number of times. This chain uses TRBV7-6 with TRBJ2-2; 7 bases are shared with TRBD1. Per the germline V gene, CDR1 is SGHVS and CDR2 is FNYEAQ. J gave up 2 bases and V 5 bases, and 5 bases lay outside the gene matches. CDR3 length: 15 amino acids. As DNA, the CDR3 is TGTGCCAGCAGCCTCCGACAGGGAAACACCGGGGAGCTGTTTTTT. Translated: CASSLRQGNTGELFF. Variable domain in full (rest from reference TRBV7-6 and TRBJ2-2): GAGVSQSPRYKVTKRGQDVALRCDPISGHVSLYWYRQALGQGPEFLTYFNYEAQQDKSGLPNDRFSAERPEGSISTLTIQRTEQRDSAMYRCASSLRQGNTGELFFGEGSRLTVL.

Here the CDR3 reads CASSANYGYTF. In nucleotides, the CDR3 is TGTGCCAGCAGCGCCAATTATGGCTACACCTTC. V is TRBV9 and J is TRBJ1-2; D is unclear. The CDR3 is 11 residues long. The V gene's germline CDR1 is SGDLS and CDR2 YYNGEE. Deletions cut 3 bases from V and 5 bases from J, with 5 bases between.

The genes are TRBV7-2 and TRBJ2-2; 7 bases are shared with TRBD1. Germline values: CDR1 SGHTA, CDR2 FQGNSA. The ends lost 4 bases at V and 2 bases at J; junction bases unmatched: 16. This CDR3 region has 19 residues. CDR3 DNA: TGTGCCAGCAGCTCTTCTGGACGACGGAACAGGGGTAACACCGGGGAGCTGTTTTTT. Its protein is CASSSSGRRNRGNTGELFF.

The chain uses TRBV11-2 and TRBJ2-1, with TRBD2 identical over 11 bases. V shed 3 bases, J shed 10 bases, and the junction held 14 bases outside the gene matches. The germline gives CDR1 SGHAT, CDR2 FQNNGV. The CDR3 consists of 17 residues. DNA of the CDR3: TGTGCCAGCAGCTTCTCCCAGGGCCTAGCGGGGGGTGTCGAGCAGTTCTTC. Translated: CASSFSQGLAGGVEQFF.

The chain links TRBV5-4 to TRBJ2-7, with 8 bases matching TRBD2. The CDR3 runs 15 residues. V gave up 1 base and J gave up 2 bases; unmatched junction bases: 5. The germline CDR1 and CDR2 sequences are SGHNT and YYREEE (reference sequence). This chain's CDR3 is CASSLRAGGPYEQYF. CDR3 DNA sequence: TGTGCCAGCAGCTTGCGTGCGGGGGGCCCCTACGAGCAGTACTTC.

The gene calls are TRBV29-1 and TRBJ2-7; D is perhaps TRBD2 (5 bases). There are 12 residues in the CDR3. Looked up from germline, CDR1 is SQVTM and CDR2 is ANQGSEA. V was pared by 7 bases and J by 3 bases, with 13 bases between. The CDR3 sequence: CSGGDERYEQYF. CDR3 DNA: TGCAGCGGGGGAGACGAGCGCTACGAGCAGTACTTC.

The rearrangement links TRBV5-1 to TRBJ1-3; D possibly corresponds to TRBD1 (5 bases). The CDR3 is 15 amino acids. From germline, CDR1 is SGHRS and CDR2 YFSETQ. Trimming removed 4 bases from V and 2 bases from J, with 13 bases in between. In DNA, the CDR3 is TGCGCCAGCAGCCTGGGACTGCAACCTGGAAACACCATATATTTT. The encoded protein is CASSLGLQPGNTIYF.

The chain has TRBV10-3 and TRBJ2-1; D is unresolved. The V gene's germline CDR1 is ENHRY and CDR2 SYGVKD. V gave up 5 bases and J gave up 0 bases, with 11 bases separating them. The CDR3 is made up of 15 amino acids. The CDR3 bases are TGTGCCATCAGTCGGACGGCGAGCTCCTACAATGAGCAGTTCTTC. Translating gives CAISRTASSYNEQFF.

This clone is medium-sized (0.01 to 0.1%). The V gene is TRBV6-1, the J gene TRBJ1-1; 8 bases fit TRBD1. Germline loops: CDR1 MNHNS, CDR2 SASEGT. The CDR3 is 13 residues long. The J segment lost 8 bases and the V segment lost 6 bases, leaving 8 bases of the junction unmatched. The CDR3: CASRGQAWGEAFF. The CDR3, as DNA: TGTGCCAGCAGGGGACAGGCCTGGGGGGAAGCTTTCTTT.

V is TRBV2 and J is TRBJ2-6, with TRBD1 identical over 10 bases. The V gene end was trimmed by 4 bases and the J gene end by 1 base; junction bases not matched to a gene: 7. This CDR3 is 18 amino acids long. From germline, CDR1 is SNHLY and CDR2 FYNNEI. CDR3 loop: CASSATRTGGSGANVLTF. CDR3 in DNA: TGTGCCAGCAGTGCAACCAGGACAGGGGGTTCTGGGGCCAACGTCCTGACTTTC. The full variable domain, in which reference TRBV2 and TRBJ2-6 provide the parts outside the CDR3, is EPEVTQTPSHQVTQMGQEVILRCVPISNHLYFYWYRQILGQKVEFLVSFYNNEISEKSEIFDDQFSVERPDGSNFTLKIRSTKLEDSAMYFCASSATRTGGSGANVLTFGAGSRLTVL.

This chain joins TRBV6-6 and TRBJ2-5; 7 bases align to TRBD1. V lost 7 bases and J lost 0; bases outside the gene matches: 5. Germline V lookup: CDR1 MNHNY, CDR2 SVGAGI (reference sequence). The CDR3 consists of 14 residues. The CDR3 here is CASTKDRYQETQYF. Written as DNA, the CDR3 is TGTGCCAGCACCAAGGACAGGTACCAAGAGACCCAGTACTTC.

The chain carries TRBV2 and TRBJ1-1, with a weak D call TRBD1 (5 bases). Germline V gene data show CDR1 as SNHLY and CDR2 as FYNNEI. The V end lost 5 bases, the J end lost 1 base, and 11 bases lay between the germline ends. The CDR3 extends over 14 amino acids. CDR3 region: CASSPGFSNTEAFF. CDR3 sequence (DNA): TGTGCCAGCAGTCCAGGGTTTTCGAACACTGAAGCTTTCTTT. The full variable domain, rest sourced from reference TRBV2 and TRBJ1-1, is EPEVTQTPSHQVTQMGQEVILRCVPISNHLYFYWYRQILGQKVEFLVSFYNNEISEKSEIFDDQFSVERPDGSNFTLKIRSTKLEDSAMYFCASSPGFSNTEAFFGQGTRLTVV.

The V call is TRBV5-1, the J call TRBJ2-3; D is possibly TRBD1 (6 bases). The germline V and J ends were trimmed by 1 base and 3 bases, with 12 bases remaining between them. CDR1 and CDR2 (germline): SGHRS, YFSETQ. CDR3 length equals 15 residues. The chain's CDR3 is CASSLSQGITDTQYF. The CDR3 DNA reads TGCGCCAGCAGCTTGAGTCAGGGGATTACAGATACGCAGTATTTT.

This chain connects TRBV5-8 to TRBJ2-7; unclear D gene. From germline, CDR1 is SGHTS and CDR2 YDEGEE. The length of the CDR3 is 15 residues. The germline V and J ends were trimmed by 0 bases and 3 bases, with 13 bases remaining between them. CDR3: CASSLAGKLIYEQYF. CDR3 in DNA: TGTGCCAGCAGCTTGGCGGGTAAACTAATCTACGAGCAGTACTTC. Supplemented by reference TRBV5-8 and TRBJ2-7, the full variable domain reads EAGVTQSPTHLIKTRGQQATLRCSPISGHTSVYWYQQALGLGLQFLLWYDEGEERNRGNFPPRFSGRQFPNYSSELNVNALELEDSALYLCASSLAGKLIYEQYFGPGTRLTVT.

The chain employs TRBV1 and TRBJ2-6; the table assigns TRBD1, which was not confirmed against the DNA. TRBV1 is designated a pseudogene. The CDR3 is made up of 17 amino acids. The chain's CDR3 is CTSSQAQPRAGANVLTF. The CDR3 bases are TGCACCAGCAGCCAAGCCCAGCCCAGGGCTGGGGCCAACGTCCTGACTTTC.